This T cell receptor (beta chain) was documented in a study of T cell responses to AZD1222 COVID-19 vaccine. General study findings and limits: Seropositive at baseline were only a handful of AZD1222 recipients. Mapped onto spike, vaccine-associated CD4 TCRs spanned it and were dominant at 160-218 and 743-854.

Some clones are missing from TCRdb's copy, which holds only in-frame ones; the method was immunoSEQ multiplex PCR. The sample holds about 110,000 clones; roughly 91% are singletons and the top ten take around 7.6%. To note about this clone: Antigen: not known.

Investigators merged groups given second doses at roughly 4 or roughly 12 weeks. The V gene's germline CDR1 is SGHRS and CDR2 YFSETQ. Trimming shortened V by 0 bases and J by 4 bases, and 13 bases separated the two germline ends. The CDR3 is 15 amino acids. J is TRBJ1-2 and V is TRBV5-1; D ambiguous. The receptor comes from an adult who received the AZD1222 COVID-19 vaccine. Sequencing was performed on peripheral blood, taken 28 days after the second AZD1222 dose. The CDR3 reads CASSLAGEIGYGYTF. The CDR3 DNA reads as TGCGCCAGCAGCTTGGCCGGGGAAATTGGCTATGGCTACACCTTC. Full variable domain (outside the CDR3, taken from reference TRBV5-1 and TRBJ1-2): KAGVTQTPRYLIKTRGQQVTLSCSPISGHRSVSWYQQTPGQGLQFLFEYFSETQRNKGNFPGRFSGRQFSNSRSEMNVSTLELGDSALYLCASSLAGEIGYGYTFGSGTRLTVV.